This entry is about one TCR beta chain. The sample comes from a study of OX40 agonist ivuxolimab in advanced cancers. The wider study: Three patients showed partial responses: one hepatocellular carcinoma and two cutaneous melanoma cases.

The CDR3 totals 13 residues. V dropped 4 bases and J dropped 2 bases, with 10 bases sitting between them. CDR1 and CDR2 from the germline V gene are SGHNT and YYREEE (reference sequence). TCRdb's table, derived via immunoSEQ multiplex PCR, lists solely in-frame clones and lacks some. The data hold about 12,000 clones, with 65% to 80% observed a single time. The sequence was obtained from an adult with an advanced solid tumor such as melanoma, head and neck, liver or kidney cancer. The chain carries TRBV5-4 and TRBJ2-7; TRBD1 is a possible D gene (6 bases). This material consisted of CD4+ or CD8+ T cells sorted from blood, taken in a trial of the OX40 agonist ivuxolimab. CDR3 protein: CASSRDNPYEQYF. CDR3 DNA: TGTGCCAGCAGCAGGGACAACCCCTACGAGCAGTACTTC.